The 26 T cell receptor beta chains below all came from one sample that was sequenced in a study of immune characterization of retroperitoneal liposarcoma. A single record per CDR3 protein comes from TCRdb applying MiXCR to the PCR reads. The data contain fewer than 2,000 distinct CDR3 sequences, 46% of them singletons. Material for sequencing was tumor tissue. These receptor sequences come from a female donor with retroperitoneal liposarcoma.

This clonotype was counted a few times. The CDR3 DNA sequence: TGTGCCAGCAGTGACGGATTGACAGGGGACCACGAGCAGTACTTC. It codes for CASSDGLTGDHEQYF. The chain carries TRBV6-1 and TRBJ2-5; the match to TRBD1 covers 8 bases. The J call may be faulty, since TRBJ2-7 better matches the DNA end. This CDR3 has 15 residues. CDR1 is MNHNS, CDR2 SASEGT, per germline.

J is TRBJ2-1 and V is TRBV7-2; no clear D gene. With 1 base removed from V and 3 bases from J, the gap between germline ends came to 10 bases. This CDR3 contains 15 residues. Germline V gene data show CDR1 as SGHTA and CDR2 as FQGNSA. The CDR3 sequence: CASSLDTGFYNEQFF. In nucleotides, the CDR3 is TGTGCCAGCAGCTTAGACACGGGTTTCTACAATGAGCAGTTCTTC.

In its sample, this clonotype was seen once. V gene TRBV6-1 combines with J gene TRBJ1-2; D uncertain. CDR3 length: 12 residues. The germline V gene has CDR1 MNHNS and CDR2 SASEGT. V dropped 6 bases and J dropped 5 bases, with 10 bases sitting between them. The DNA for the CDR3 is TGTGCCAGCAGGAGGACGGATTATGGCTACACCTTC. It translates to CASRRTDYGYTF.

Regarding this clonotype: The junction shows a germline mismatch at one end, possibly a read error. The chain combines TRBV5-3 with TRBJ2-5; D uncertain. TRBV5-3 qualifies as an ORF whose function is uncertain. The length of the CDR3 is 13 residues. The CDR3 nucleotides read TGTGCCAGCAGCTTGGAGTACCAAGAGACCCAGTACTTC. Residues: CASSLEYQETQYF.

This clonotype was found a few times. CDR3 nucleotide sequence: TGTGCCAGCAGCGGGACAGGGCTGCACGAGCAGTTCTTC. Amino acid sequence: CASSGTGLHEQFF. This chain links TRBV6-6 with TRBJ2-1; 9 bases match TRBD1. Per germline, CDR1 MNHNY and CDR2 SVGAGI (reference sequence). CDR3 length equals 13 residues. The ends lost 6 bases at V and 10 bases at J; junction bases unmatched: 7.

This clonotype was recorded a few times. The rearrangement joins TRBV6-1 to TRBJ2-1; D is unresolved. The CDR3 sequence is 15 residues long. V was pared by 1 base and J by 3 bases, with 10 bases between. The V gene's germline CDR1 is MNHNS and CDR2 SASEGT. CDR3 residues: CASSEGMSFYNEQFF. In DNA, the CDR3 is TGTGCCAGCAGTGAAGGGATGTCCTTCTACAATGAGCAGTTCTTC.

The V and J genes are TRBV6-1 and TRBJ2-2; D possibly corresponds to TRBD2 (6 bases). The CDR3 loop spans 14 amino acids. In germline, CDR1 is MNHNS, CDR2 SASEGT. The V and J ends lost 7 bases and 2 bases respectively, with 11 bases between them. The CDR3 protein is CASIREQNTGELFF. The CDR3 DNA reads as TGTGCCAGCATACGGGAGCAAAACACCGGGGAGCTGTTTTTT.

The sample holds a few counts of this clonotype. The V gene is TRBV6-1, the J gene TRBJ2-1; 9 positions match TRBD1. Germline V gene lookup returns CDR1 MNHNS and CDR2 SASEGT. The length of the CDR3 is 15 residues. The trim removed 6 bases at V and 10 bases at J, leaving 13 bases unmatched. The CDR3 coding sequence is TGTGCCAGCAGGATAGGACAGGGGACCACCTACGAGCAGTTCTTC. Amino acids: CASRIGQGTTYEQFF.

The CDR3 region has the DNA TGCGCCAACAGGGACAGTTCGGGGACCCAGTACTTC. It translates to CANRDSSGTQYF. This chain joins TRBV10-2 and TRBJ2-5, with TRBD1 matching over 7 bases. Germline values: CDR1 WSHSY, CDR2 SAAADI. J lost 7 bases, V lost 10 bases, and 9 bases had no gene match. The CDR3 has 12 residues.

The chain employs TRBV6-5 and TRBJ2-5; D remains unclear. The last part of the DNA fits TRBJ2-1 better; the J call may be wrong. Germline loops: CDR1 MNHEY, CDR2 SVGAGI. The CDR3 loop spans 11 amino acids. CDR3 in amino acids: CASSPGNEQFF. The CDR3 DNA follows: TGTGCCAGCAGTCCCGGCAATGAGCAGTTCTTC.

The sample holds a few counts of this clonotype. The J gene is TRBJ2-1, the V gene TRBV6-1, with a weak D call TRBD1 (5 bases). Germline CDR1 reads MNHNS; CDR2 reads SASEGT. Trimming took off 6 bases at V and 9 bases at J, with 12 bases between the two ends. This CDR3 region has 12 residues. The CDR3 DNA reads as TGTGCCAGCAGAGACAGTTCCCGTGAGCAGTTCTTC. Translation gives CASRDSSREQFF.

The gene calls are TRBV7-2 and TRBJ2-1; D unresolved. The CDR3 consists of 14 residues. Germline CDR1 reads SGHTA; CDR2 reads FQGNSA. Deletions cut 0 bases from V and 5 bases from J, with 8 bases between. Here the CDR3 DNA reads TGTGCCAGCAGCTTAGCCCATAGGAACAATGAGCAGTTCTTC. Protein product: CASSLAHRNNEQFF. Complete variable domain (other parts from reference TRBV7-2 and TRBJ2-1): GAGVSQSPSNKVTEKGKDVELRCDPISGHTALYWYRQSLGQGLEFLIYFQGNSAPDKSGLPSDRFSAERTGGSVSTLTIQRTQQEDSAVYLCASSLAHRNNEQFFGPGTRLTVL.

This clonotype is deemed large (0.1 to 1%). The J gene is TRBJ2-1, the V gene TRBV7-6, with D tentatively TRBD2 (6 bases). The end of the DNA fits TRBJ2-5 better, so the J call may be wrong. CDR1 and CDR2 from the germline V gene are SGHVS and FNYEAQ. The CDR3 runs to 17 residues. The CDR3 nucleotides are TGTGCCAGCAGCCCCCCTTTCGGGCGGGGCGAGGGGGAGACCCAGTACTTC. Translated: CASSPPFGRGEGETQYF.

This chain connects TRBV6-8 to TRBJ2-5; D unresolved. CDR1 MNHGY and CDR2 SAAAGT come from the germline V gene. This CDR3 is 14 amino acids long. The V end lost 0 bases, the J end lost 4 bases, and 9 bases lay between the germline ends. The CDR3 sequence: CASSYSSSVETQYF. DNA for the CDR3: TGTGCCAGCAGTTACTCGTCATCGGTAGAGACCCAGTACTTC.

The chain carries TRBV10-3 and TRBJ2-3; a possible D gene is TRBD2 (7 bases). The CDR3 is 14 amino acids. Trimming removed 10 bases from V and 3 bases from J, with 17 bases in between. The germline gives CDR1 ENHRY, CDR2 SYGVKD. The CDR3 DNA is TGTGCCACCATGACTAGCCAGGGGACAGATACGCAGTATTTT. Translated: CATMTSQGTDTQYF.

The rearrangement links TRBV7-2 to TRBJ2-1, with 7 bases aligning to TRBD2. The junction had 9 bases not matched to a gene; V was cut back by 5 bases and J by 11 bases. This CDR3 comprises 13 residues. Per the germline V gene, CDR1 is SGHTA and CDR2 is FQGNSA. CDR3 sequence (DNA): TGTGCCAGCAGCGAAGGAGGGGACTATCAGCAGTTCTTC. Translated, it gives CASSEGGDYQQFF.

This clonotype has a handful of counts. This chain uses TRBV7-2 with TRBJ2-1; 9 positions match TRBD1. The J call is uncertain, as TRBJ2-7 better fits the DNA end. This CDR3 spans 15 amino acids. Germline values: CDR1 SGHTA, CDR2 FQGNSA. CDR3 sequence (DNA): TGTGCCAGCAGCTTAGCCGGGACAGGGATTTACGAGCAGTACTTC. It is translated as CASSLAGTGIYEQYF.

This clonotype was found a few times. One end of the junction is discordant with germline, which a read error may explain. The chain recombines TRBV27 with TRBJ2-1; the D gene is possibly TRBD1 (6 bases). The J call could be wrong; TRBJ2-5 is a better fit for the DNA end. Germline V gene lookup returns CDR1 MNHEY and CDR2 SMNVEV (reference sequence). The CDR3 loop spans 16 amino acids. This CDR3 is CASSFGPQGKVETQYF. The CDR3 DNA reads TGTGCCAGTAGTTTTGGTCCCCAGGGGAAAGTGGAGACCCAGTACTTC.

The chain is built from TRBV25-1 and TRBJ2-3; a weak D match, TRBD1 (6 bases). The CDR3 extends over 13 amino acids. Trimming shortened V by 5 bases and J by 4 bases, and 10 bases separated the two germline ends. Germline CDR1 and CDR2: MGHDK and SYGVNS. The CDR3 nucleotides are TGTGCCAGCAGTAAGGCAGGGGCAGATACGCAGTATTTT. It translates to CASSKAGADTQYF.

This rearrangement joins TRBV10-3 to TRBJ1-3; D is uncertain. The CDR3 has 12 residues. Germline CDR1 is ENHRY and CDR2 is SYGVKD. The germline V and J ends were trimmed by 6 bases and 9 bases, with 12 bases remaining between them. CDR3 nucleotide sequence: TGTGCCATCAGGTCCACGACGGGCACCATATATTTT. The encoded protein is CAIRSTTGTIYF.

The chain couples TRBV12-3 or TRBV12-4 to TRBJ2-1; D ambiguous. V was cut by 5 bases and J by 2 bases, with 16 bases left in between. CDR3 length: 16 residues. The CDR3, as DNA: TGTGCCAGCAGTCCTCGGAGTTGGGGTCCCTACAATGAGCAGTTCTTC. Translating it yields CASSPRSWGPYNEQFF.

The DNA of the CDR3 is TGTGCCAGCAGCTTAACACGGCTTCCATACAATGAGCAGTTCTTC. This encodes CASSLTRLPYNEQFF. The rearrangement links TRBV7-6 to TRBJ2-1; unclear D gene. V was clipped by 2 bases and J by 4 bases, with 12 bases between them. Germline V gives CDR1 SGHVS, CDR2 FNYEAQ. The CDR3 is made up of 15 amino acids.

V usage is TRBV6-1 and J usage is TRBJ2-7; weak D call: TRBD1 (6 bases). The V end lost 7 bases, the J end lost 4 bases, and 20 bases lay between the germline ends. This CDR3 is built from 15 residues. Germline CDR1 reads MNHNS; CDR2 reads SASEGT. The CDR3 DNA follows: TGTGCCAGCAAACTCCTTGGACAGAGAGAATACGAGCAGTACTTC. This sequence encodes CASKLLGQREYEQYF.

This chain joins TRBV6-1 and TRBJ2-1, with 15 positions matching TRBD2. The DNA end is more similar to TRBJ2-5, so the J call may be wrong. The CDR3 has 15 residues. CDR1 is MNHNS and CDR2 is SASEGT in the germline V gene. The CDR3 DNA reads TGTGCCAGCAGTGGGACTAGCGGGGGGGCAGAGACCCAGTACTTC. Translating it yields CASSGTSGGAETQYF.

The V call is TRBV6-1, the J call TRBJ2-1, with D tentatively TRBD1 (6 bases). V shed 6 bases and J shed 10 bases, with 25 bases lying between them. This CDR3 comprises 16 residues. The germline CDR1 and CDR2 sequences are MNHNS and SASEGT. The CDR3 DNA follows: TGTGCCAGCAGCCTCCGGACAGCGACCATCCTGAACGAGCAGTTCTTC. Protein product: CASSLRTATILNEQFF.

This clonotype is hyperexpanded by share. The V call is TRBV6-6, the J call TRBJ2-1, with a tentative D call TRBD2 (5 bases). The CDR3 loop spans 15 amino acids. Germline V CDR1 and CDR2: MNHNY, SVGAGI (reference sequence). The V end lost 2 bases, the J end lost 4 bases, and 12 bases lay between the germline ends. CDR3 sequence: CASSYEGRGYNEQFF. Written as DNA, the CDR3 is TGTGCCAGCAGTTACGAAGGGAGAGGGTACAATGAGCAGTTCTTC.